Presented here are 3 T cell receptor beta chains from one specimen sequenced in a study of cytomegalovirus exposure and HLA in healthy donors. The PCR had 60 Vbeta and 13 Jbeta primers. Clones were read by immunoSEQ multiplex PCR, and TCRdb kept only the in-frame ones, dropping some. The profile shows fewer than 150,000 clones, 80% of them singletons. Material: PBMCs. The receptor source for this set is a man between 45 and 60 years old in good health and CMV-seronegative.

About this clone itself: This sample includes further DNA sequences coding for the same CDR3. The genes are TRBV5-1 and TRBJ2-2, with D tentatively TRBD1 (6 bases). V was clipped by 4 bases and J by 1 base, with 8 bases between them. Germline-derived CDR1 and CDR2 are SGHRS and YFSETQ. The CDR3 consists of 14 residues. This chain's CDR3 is CASSLTGNTGELFF. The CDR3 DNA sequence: TGCGCCAGCAGCCTGACAGGGAACACCGGGGAGCTGTTTTTT.

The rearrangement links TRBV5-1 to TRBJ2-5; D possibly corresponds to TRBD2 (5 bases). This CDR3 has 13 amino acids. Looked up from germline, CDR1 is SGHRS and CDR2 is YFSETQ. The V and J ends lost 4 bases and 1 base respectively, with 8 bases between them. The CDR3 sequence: CASSPAGQETQYF. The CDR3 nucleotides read TGCGCCAGCAGCCCGGCGGGCCAAGAGACCCAGTACTTC.

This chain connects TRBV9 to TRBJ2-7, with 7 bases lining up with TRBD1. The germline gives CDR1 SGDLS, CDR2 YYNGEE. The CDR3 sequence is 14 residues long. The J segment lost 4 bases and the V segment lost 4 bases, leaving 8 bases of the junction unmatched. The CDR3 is CASSPWDRPYEQYF. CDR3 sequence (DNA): TGTGCCAGCAGCCCCTGGGACAGACCATACGAGCAGTACTTC.